These 8 T cell receptor beta chains originate from one sample sequenced in a study of blood T cells in healthy people across ages. A second PCR, run for about 6 to 12 cycles, used a sample-barcoded 5' primer plus a J-beta primer mix. TCRdb re-called the 5' RACE reads with MiXCR, one entry per CDR3 protein. The table records 1.8 million or so distinct CDR3 sequences, roughly two fifths of them present only once. The sequencing input was blood. Receptors originate from a human donor in good health.

The CDR3 loop reads CASSNIPSGREQYF. In DNA, the CDR3 is TGTGCCAGCAGCAATATCCCATCCGGGAGAGAGCAGTACTTC. J is TRBJ2-7 and V is TRBV9; a weak D match, TRBD2 (6 bases). Germline V gives CDR1 SGDLS, CDR2 YYNGEE. Between the trimmed V and J ends, which lost 4 bases and 7 bases, there was a span of 18 bases. The CDR3 loop spans 14 amino acids.

The chain employs TRBV5-1 and TRBJ2-6, with D maybe TRBD1 (7 bases). Trimming took off 4 bases at V and 2 bases at J, with 28 bases between the two ends. The CDR3 sequence is 21 residues long. The germline gives CDR1 SGHRS, CDR2 YFSETQ. The CDR3 spells CASSADRRTTWEKTGANVLTF. CDR3 coding DNA: TGCGCCAGCAGCGCGGACAGGCGGACTACATGGGAAAAAACTGGGGCCAACGTCCTGACTTTC. Filled out from reference TRBV5-1 and TRBJ2-6, the complete variable domain reads KAGVTQTPRYLIKTRGQQVTLSCSPISGHRSVSWYQQTPGQGLQFLFEYFSETQRNKGNFPGRFSGRQFSNSRSEMNVSTLELGDSALYLCASSADRRTTWEKTGANVLTFGAGSRLTVL.

This sequence joins TRBV20-1 and TRBJ1-4; D is undetermined. Trimming shortened V by 6 bases and J by 0 bases, and 17 bases separated the two germline ends. This CDR3 contains 16 residues. Germline V lookup: CDR1 DFQATT, CDR2 SNEGSKA (reference sequence). For the CDR3, the DNA is TGCAGTGCCACACCGGGGTTTGTGACAACTAATGAAAAACTGTTTTTT. Amino acid sequence: CSATPGFVTTNEKLFF.

This clonotype has only a few counts. This chain uses TRBV4-3 with TRBJ1-2; the D gene is possibly TRBD1 (6 bases). Trimming removed 1 base at V and 3 bases at J, with 15 bases between. Germline CDR1 is LGHNA and CDR2 is YSLEER. CDR3 length equals 16 residues. The CDR3 region has the DNA TGCGCCAGCAGCCAAGGGGGAGGGGGAGGGTACTATGGCTACACCTTC. It specifies CASSQGGGGGYYGYTF.

The chain recombines TRBV29-1 with TRBJ1-2; 7 bases line up with TRBD1. The CDR3 totals 14 residues. Trimming took 6 bases from V and 0 from J; bases not matched to a gene: 7. Germline assignment: CDR1 SQVTM and CDR2 ANQGSEA. The chain's CDR3 is CSVGRTGTNYGYTF. In nucleotides, the CDR3 is TGCAGCGTCGGAAGGACAGGAACTAACTATGGCTACACCTTC. Based on the CDR3 plus reference TRBV29-1 and TRBJ1-2, the full variable domain is SAVISQKPSRDICQRGTSLTIQCQVDSQVTMMFWYRQQPGQSLTLIATANQGSEATYESGFVIDKFPISRPNLTFSTLTVSNMSPEDSSIYLCSVGRTGTNYGYTFGSGTRLTVV.

The genes are TRBV6-5 and TRBJ1-4, with 8 bases lining up with TRBD1. CDR3 length: 15 residues. Germline trimming cut 0 bases from V and 7 bases from J; bases unmatched to any gene: 4. Germline V lookup: CDR1 MNHEY, CDR2 SVGAGI. The CDR3 nucleotides are TGTGCCAGCAGTTACTCGGTTACAGGGGGTGAAAAACTGTTTTTT. It codes for CASSYSVTGGEKLFF.

The V and J genes are TRBV15 and TRBJ2-5; 7 bases are a match to TRBD1. This CDR3 spans 14 amino acids. V lost 9 bases and J lost 2; bases outside the gene matches: 9. Germline assignment: CDR1 LNHNV and CDR2 YYDKDF (reference sequence). Written as DNA, the CDR3 is TGTGCCACTCGACAGGGTGAGCCTCAAGAGACCCAGTACTTC. It translates to CATRQGEPQETQYF.

The rearrangement links TRBV29-1 to TRBJ2-7, with unresolved D. The germline CDR1 and CDR2 sequences are SQVTM and ANQGSEA. V shed 8 bases and J shed 4 bases, with 15 bases lying between them. The CDR3 runs 12 residues. The CDR3 sequence is CSIAIRSYEQYF. The CDR3 DNA reads TGCAGCATTGCAATCAGGTCTTACGAGCAGTACTTC.